A selection of T cell receptor beta chains follows, all from one sample in a study of blood T cells in healthy people across ages. TCRdb redid the calling of the 5' RACE reads with MiXCR, one entry per CDR3 protein. The sample lists over 600,000 distinct CDR3 sequences, roughly 46% occurring once. What was sequenced was blood. All receptors derive from a man at least 80 years old in good health. The CDR3 runs from the conserved cysteine through the conserved F or W. A D gene is named only where the DNA matches it firmly. The size field is filled for only some rows; it gives once, few, many or a size class.

NA,TRBJ1-1,few,TRBV15,CATSRDWANTEAFF,TGTGCCACCAGCAGAGATTGGGCAAACACTGAAGCTTTCTTT
TRBD1,TRBJ2-3,NA,TRBV29-1,CSVETGSGTDTQYF,TGCAGCGTAGAGACAGGGAGCGGCACAGATACGCAGTATTTT
TRBD2,TRBJ2-1,many,TRBV12-3/TRBV12-4,CASSLTSGNYNEQFF,TGTGCCAGCAGTTTAACTAGCGGGAACTACAATGAGCAGTTCTTC
TRBD2,TRBJ2-1,NA,TRBV7-2,CASSFRWEGGLEQFF,TGTGCCAGCAGCTTTAGGTGGGAGGGCGGTTTGGAGCAGTTCTTC
TRBD1,TRBJ2-5,NA,TRBV20-1,CSAMGQSQETQYF,TGCAGTGCTATGGGACAGTCGCAAGAGACCCAGTACTTC
TRBD1,TRBJ2-7,NA,TRBV27,CASRTGTGGFDLAEQYF,TGTGCCAGCAGGACGGGGACAGGGGGTTTCGATCTGGCCGAGCAGTACTTC
NA,TRBJ2-7,NA,TRBV30,CAWIVSSYEQYF,TGTGCCTGGATAGTGAGCTCCTACGAGCAGTACTTC
TRBD1,TRBJ2-7,NA,TRBV5-1,CASSVGTGGSNEQYF,TGCGCCAGCAGCGTGGGGACAGGGGGTTCCAACGAGCAGTACTTC
TRBD2,TRBJ2-1,few,TRBV20-1,CSARMGEGSYNEQFF,TGCAGTGCTAGAATGGGGGAGGGTTCCTACAATGAGCAGTTCTTC
TRBD2,TRBJ2-1,many,TRBV7-2,CASSGPLAGRKKFF,TGTGCCAGCAGCGGTCCCCTAGCGGGACGGAAGAAGTTCTTC
TRBD1,TRBJ2-7,many,TRBV15,CATSRERDSNEQYF,TGTGCCACCAGCAGAGAGAGGGACAGTAACGAGCAGTACTTC
NA,TRBJ1-1,NA,TRBV20-1,CSAQGGVNTEAFF,TGCAGTGCTCAAGGCGGGGTGAACACTGAAGCTTTCTTT
TRBD1,TRBJ1-5,NA,TRBV28,CASSDPGQDLHQPQHF,TGTGCCAGCAGTGACCCGGGACAGGACCTCCATCAGCCCCAGCATTTT
TRBD1,TRBJ2-2,NA,TRBV27,CASSLQTGGLAGELFF,TGTGCCAGCAGTCTTCAGACAGGGGGATTGGCCGGGGAGCTGTTTTTT
NA,TRBJ2-3,NA,TRBV4-1,CASSQAFLAASTDTQYF,TGCGCCAGCAGCCAAGCATTTCTAGCTGCTAGCACAGATACGCAGTATTTT
NA,TRBJ2-1,NA,TRBV24-1,CATTRVGASNNEQFF,TGTGCCACCACCAGGGTCGGGGCTTCCAACAATGAGCAGTTCTTC
NA,TRBJ1-6,NA,TRBV9,CASSPRKESPLHF,TGTGCCAGCAGCCCGCGAAAGGAATCACCCCTCCACTTT
TRBD2,TRBJ2-5,few,TRBV20-1,CSLLAGFQETQYF,TGCAGCTTACTAGCGGGATTTCAAGAGACCCAGTACTTC
NA,TRBJ2-7,few,TRBV20-1,CSARVGSGDYEQYF,TGCAGTGCTAGGGTAGGAAGCGGAGACTACGAGCAGTACTTC
TRBD2,TRBJ2-7,many,TRBV12-3/TRBV12-4,CASSSLGTRLVEQYF,TGTGCCAGCAGTTCCCTTGGGACTAGGTTAGTCGAGCAGTACTTC
NA,TRBJ2-7,NA,TRBV5-5,CASRLTGSTYEQYF,TGTGCCAGCAGGCTTACAGGATCTACCTACGAGCAGTACTTC
NA,TRBJ2-7,many,TRBV7-2,CASSLKVGLSYEQYF,TGTGCCAGCAGCTTAAAAGTGGGACTTTCCTACGAGCAGTACTTC
NA,TRBJ2-7,NA,TRBV4-2,CASSGAGFRSYEQYF,TGTGCCAGCAGCGGCGCAGGGTTTAGGTCTTACGAGCAGTACTTC
TRBD2,TRBJ2-1,few,TRBV2,CASSEWRELYNEQFF,TGTGCCAGCAGTGAATGGCGGGAGCTTTACAATGAGCAGTTCTTC
TRBD2,TRBJ2-1,NA,TRBV20-1,CSADSGTSGSFSYNEQFF,TGCAGTGCTGATTCCGGGACTAGCGGTTCCTTCTCCTACAATGAGCAGTTCTTC
NA,TRBJ2-3,NA,TRBV24-1,CATRKDLTDTQYF,TGTGCCACCAGAAAGGACCTCACAGATACGCAGTATTTT
NA,TRBJ2-1,NA,TRBV29-1,CSVENSNEQFF,TGCAGCGTTGAAAACAGCAATGAGCAGTTCTTC
TRBD1,TRBJ2-7,many,TRBV12-3/TRBV12-4,CASSLGTGVNEQYF,TGTGCCAGCAGTTTAGGGACAGGGGTCAACGAGCAGTACTTC
NA,TRBJ1-4,NA,TRBV5-1,CASSLMAGSTNEKLFF,TGCGCCAGCAGCTTGATGGCAGGGTCTACTAATGAAAAACTGTTTTTT
TRBD1,TRBJ2-4,few,TRBV27,CASSQYPTGLAKNIQYF,TGTGCCAGCAGTCAATACCCGACAGGGTTAGCCAAAAACATTCAGTACTTC
NA,TRBJ1-5,NA,TRBV20-1,CSARDGSGVQPQHF,TGCAGTGCTAGAGATGGAAGCGGGGTTCAGCCCCAGCATTTT
NA,TRBJ2-5,NA,TRBV5-1,CASSSRAAQETQYF,TGCGCCAGCAGCTCTCGGGCAGCCCAAGAGACCCAGTACTTC
TRBD2,TRBJ2-2,NA,TRBV5-1,CASSPQGIRTRSNTGELFF,TGCGCCAGCAGCCCCCAGGGAATAAGGACTAGGTCGAACACCGGGGAGCTGTTTTTT
TRBD1,TRBJ2-4,NA,TRBV2,CASSLGQGRAKNIQYF,TGTGCCAGCAGCCTGGGACAGGGGAGGGCCAAAAACATTCAGTACTTC
NA,TRBJ1-2,NA,TRBV7-9,CASSPQWGYTF,TGTGCCAGCAGCCCACAGTGGGGCTACACCTTC
NA,TRBJ1-1,NA,TRBV27,CASIGQGTPMNTEAFF,TGTGCCAGCATCGGCCAGGGCACCCCCATGAACACTGAAGCTTTCTTT
TRBD2,TRBJ2-3,few,TRBV27,CASGTSSGDTQYF,TGTGCCAGCGGGACCTCTAGCGGGGATACGCAGTATTTT
NA,TRBJ2-6,NA,TRBV12-3/TRBV12-4,CASSLVQGSSGANVLTF,TGTGCCAGCAGTTTAGTACAGGGAAGCTCTGGGGCCAACGTCCTGACTTTC
NA,TRBJ2-5,NA,TRBV29-1,CSVEDGETQYF,TGCAGCGTCGAGGATGGAGAGACCCAGTACTTC
NA,TRBJ2-4,few,TRBV7-2,CASSLDRGRGDGAKNIQYF,TGTGCCAGCAGCTTAGACCGTGGAAGGGGCGATGGAGCCAAAAACATTCAGTACTTC
TRBD2,TRBJ2-5,NA,TRBV20-1,CSAEAGVDEQYF,TGCAGTGCTGAAGCGGGAGTGGATGAGCAGTACTTC
NA,TRBJ2-1,NA,TRBV29-1,CSVEGWGSSYNEQFF,TGCAGCGTTGAAGGGTGGGGGAGCTCCTACAATGAGCAGTTCTTC
TRBD1,TRBJ2-7,NA,TRBV29-1,CSVTLQGAWGEQYF,TGCAGCGTTACCCTACAGGGGGCTTGGGGCGAGCAGTACTTC
NA,TRBJ2-1,NA,TRBV12-3/TRBV12-4,CASSLAPFYNEQFF,TGTGCCAGCAGTTTAGCACCCTTCTACAATGAGCAGTTCTTC
NA,TRBJ2-5,once,TRBV15,CATSYPEGGDEQYF,TGTGCCACCAGCTATCCGGAGGGAGGTGATGAGCAGTACTTC
NA,TRBJ2-7,few,TRBV28,CASSDGQYEQYF,TGTGCCAGCAGTGACGGACAGTACGAGCAGTACTTC
NA,TRBJ2-1,few,TRBV10-3,CAISEVVSNEQFF,TGTGCCATCAGTGAAGTAGTTAGTAATGAGCAGTTCTTC
NA,TRBJ1-2,NA,TRBV7-9,CASSSDSAYSNYGYTF,TGTGCCAGCAGCTCAGACTCAGCGTATTCTAACTATGGCTACACCTTC
NA,TRBJ2-5,NA,TRBV20-1,CSARDPLQREQYF,TGCAGTGCTAGAGACCCACTCCAGAGGGAGCAGTACTTC
TRBD1,TRBJ1-1,NA,TRBV20-1,CSARGQTNTEAFF,TGCAGTGCTAGGGGACAGACGAACACTGAAGCTTTCTTT
NA,TRBJ2-2,NA,TRBV7-9,CASSLLGAANTGELFF,TGTGCCAGCAGCTTACTCGGGGCAGCAAACACCGGGGAGCTGTTTTTT
NA,TRBJ2-7,few,TRBV20-1,CSAIDQVEQYF,TGCAGTGCCATAGACCAGGTCGAGCAGTACTTC
NA,TRBJ1-1,NA,TRBV5-1,CASNSGSNPNTEAFF,TGCGCCAGCAACTCCGGTTCGAATCCGAACACTGAAGCTTTCTTT